One sample yielded the 18 T cell receptor beta chains listed below, sequenced in a study of hypomethylating agent response in myelodysplastic syndrome. Sequencing was performed with immunoSEQ multiplex PCR; in TCRdb, only in-frame clones are kept and a portion is missing. The sample yields 5,000 to 6,500 clones, approximately 80% seen once. The sequenced sample was bone marrow, obtained before or after starting hypomethylating agent treatment for myelodysplastic syndrome (not recorded which). All receptors come from a human donor with myelodysplastic syndrome.

This chain joins TRBV5-4 and TRBJ2-2; D ambiguous. The CDR3 runs to 11 residues. V gave up 4 bases and J gave up 6 bases, with 4 bases separating them. Looked up from germline, CDR1 is SGHNT and CDR2 is YYREEE (reference sequence). CDR3 amino acids: CASSMSGELFF. In DNA form, the CDR3 reads TGTGCCAGCAGCATGTCCGGGGAGCTGTTTTTT.

The chain joins TRBV5-5 to TRBJ1-2; D is unresolved. The CDR3 covers 13 residues. Germline lookup yields CDR1 SGHKS and CDR2 YYEKEE (reference sequence). Trimming stripped 1 base from V and 8 bases from J, with 12 bases between. CDR3 DNA: TGTGCCAGCAGCTTGATCCTAAGTGAAGGCTACACCTTC. This translates into CASSLILSEGYTF.

The chain has TRBV5-1 and TRBJ2-5; D is undetermined. The DNA end is a closer match to TRBJ2-7, so the J assignment may be wrong. CDR3 length equals 13 residues. CDR1 is SGHRS and CDR2 is YFSETQ in the germline V gene. As DNA, the CDR3 is TGCGCCAGCAGGGACGAGACTTACTACGAGCAGTACTTC. This codes for CASRDETYYEQYF.

The rearrangement links TRBV5-8 to TRBJ2-6; a weak D match, TRBD1 (6 bases). Germline loops: CDR1 SGHTS, CDR2 YDEGEE. This CDR3 comprises 17 residues. The ends were cut back, 2 bases at V and 0 bases at J, with 12 bases in the middle. CDR3 nucleotide sequence: TGTGCCAGCAGCTTAAACCGGGACAACTCTGGGGCCAACGTCCTGACTTTC. Translating gives CASSLNRDNSGANVLTF.

The V call is TRBV11-2, the J call TRBJ2-1; D uncertain. CDR1 and CDR2 (germline): SGHAT, FQNNGV. Trimming pared 3 bases from V and 9 bases from J, leaving 18 bases between. The CDR3 length is 15 residues. The chain's CDR3 is CASSFRSWVYGEQFF. CDR3 in DNA: TGTGCCAGCAGCTTCCGTTCGTGGGTGTATGGTGAGCAGTTCTTC.

The chain joins TRBV11-2 to TRBJ1-3; D not resolved. The V end lost 1 base, the J end lost 0 bases, and 7 bases lay between the germline ends. The CDR3 consists of 15 residues. CDR1 SGHAT and CDR2 FQNNGV come from the germline V gene. CDR3 region: CASSLGPSSGNTIYF. Written as DNA, the CDR3 is TGTGCCAGCAGCTTAGGACCCAGCTCTGGAAACACCATATATTTT. The full variable domain, rest sourced from reference TRBV11-2 and TRBJ1-3, is EAGVAQSPRYKIIEKRQSVAFWCNPISGHATLYWYQQILGQGPKLLIQFQNNGVVDDSQLPKDRFSAERLKGVDSTLKIQPAKLEDSAVYLCASSLGPSSGNTIYFGEGSWLTVV.

The CDR3 DNA reads as TGTGCCAGCAGTTTTTCAGGGGGGGAAGCTTTCTTT. Its protein is CASSFSGGEAFF. The chain carries TRBV6-4 and TRBJ1-1, with 7 bases aligning to TRBD1. Trimming took 5 bases from V and 8 from J; bases not matched to a gene: 5. The germline gives CDR1 MRHNA, CDR2 SNTAGT. The CDR3 covers 12 residues.

The chain recombines TRBV16 with TRBJ2-3; possibly TRBD1 for D (5 bases). CDR1 is KGHSY and CDR2 is FQNENV in the germline V gene. The CDR3 is 12 residues long. Trimming shortened V by 4 bases and J by 5 bases, and 7 bases separated the two germline ends. The chain's CDR3 is CASSLDRDTQYF. CDR3 DNA: TGTGCCAGCAGCCTCGACAGAGATACGCAGTATTTT.

The chain couples TRBV29-1 to TRBJ1-2, with 9 bases lining up with TRBD1. Trimming at V came to 6 bases and at J to 8 bases, leaving 7 bases not matched to a gene. Germline CDR1 is SQVTM and CDR2 is ANQGSEA. The CDR3 length is 12 residues. The CDR3 DNA follows: TGCAGCGTGGGGGACAGGGTTGGGGGCTACACCTTC. It translates to CSVGDRVGGYTF.

The chain employs TRBV11-2 and TRBJ2-7; D not resolved. V gave up 5 bases and J gave up 2 bases, with 10 bases separating them. The length of the CDR3 is 13 residues. Germline V gene sequence: CDR1 SGHAT, CDR2 FQNNGV. In DNA form, the CDR3 reads TGTGCCAGCAGCCCCGCTTCGGCCTACGAGCAGTACTTC. Translation: CASSPASAYEQYF.

This rearrangement joins TRBV28 to TRBJ1-2, with 8 nucleotides matching TRBD1. J gave up 6 bases and V 4 bases, and 4 bases lay outside the gene matches. Germline CDR1 MDHEN, CDR2 SYDVKM. This CDR3 contains 13 residues. The CDR3 region is CASSSGQEDGYTF. The CDR3 DNA reads as TGTGCCAGCAGTTCGGGACAGGAAGATGGCTACACCTTC.

This clone was seen just once. The rearrangement links TRBV28 to TRBJ2-5, with D uncertain. In germline, CDR1 is MDHEN, CDR2 SYDVKM. V lost 6 bases and J lost 1, with 9 bases in between. The CDR3 contains 13 residues. CDR3 nucleotides: TGTGCCAGCAGGACATATGCCCAAGAGACCCAGTACTTC. This codes for CASRTYAQETQYF.

This clone was observed once. V usage is TRBV5-1 and J usage is TRBJ1-4; 7 bases line up with TRBD1. The ends lost 1 base at V and 7 bases at J; junction bases unmatched: 10. The V gene's germline CDR1 is SGHRS and CDR2 YFSETQ. CDR3 size: 16 residues. CDR3 residues: CASSLSRPGTAEKLFF. For the CDR3, the DNA is TGCGCCAGCAGCTTGAGTAGACCTGGGACAGCTGAAAAACTGTTTTTT.

The V gene is TRBV5-4, the J gene TRBJ1-4; perhaps TRBD1 as D (5 bases). The CDR3 has 15 amino acids. Per germline, CDR1 SGHNT and CDR2 YYREEE (reference sequence). Trimming removed 4 bases from V and 3 bases from J, with 13 bases in between. The CDR3 bases are TGTGCCAGCAGCACGGGACTTACGTCTAATGAAAAACTGTTTTTT. Its translation: CASSTGLTSNEKLFF. Supplemented by reference TRBV5-4 and TRBJ1-4, the full variable domain reads ETGVTQSPTHLIKTRGQQVTLRCSSQSGHNTVSWYQQALGQGPQFIFQYYREEENGRGNFPPRFSGLQFPNYSSELNVNALELDDSALYLCASSTGLTSNEKLFFGSGTQLSVL.

V usage is TRBV19 and J usage is TRBJ1-4; 9 bases are shared with TRBD1. Germline trimming cut 3 bases from V and 8 bases from J; bases unmatched to any gene: 7. Germline V gene data show CDR1 as LNHDA and CDR2 as SQIVND (reference sequence). The CDR3 runs to 15 residues. The DNA for the CDR3 is TGTGCCAGTAGTATTACAGGGGGCCTAAACGAAAAACTGTTTTTT. It specifies CASSITGGLNEKLFF. Variable domain in full (rest from reference TRBV19 and TRBJ1-4): DGGITQSPKYLFRKEGQNVTLSCEQNLNHDAMYWYRQDPGQGLRLIYYSQIVNDFQKGDIAEGYSVSREKKESFPLTVTSAQKNPTAFYLCASSITGGLNEKLFFGSGTQLSVL.

For the CDR3, the DNA is TGTGCCAGCAGCTATGAGGATACGCAGTATTTT. Amino acids: CASSYEDTQYF. The chain uses TRBV11-1 and TRBJ2-3; D unresolved. This CDR3 contains 11 residues. Per the germline V gene, CDR1 is SGHAT and CDR2 is FQDESV (reference sequence). V shed 4 bases and J shed 6 bases, with 5 bases lying between them.

There are a few counts of this clone. The CDR3 coding sequence is TGCGCCAGCAGCTTAGGAGCGGAGGCAGATACGCAGTATTTT. This gives the protein CASSLGAEADTQYF. The V and J genes are TRBV5-1 and TRBJ2-3; D may be TRBD2 (5 bases). V lost 2 bases, J lost 4 bases, and 11 bases lay in between. CDR1 SGHRS and CDR2 YFSETQ come from the germline V gene. CDR3 length: 14 amino acids.

Here the CDR3 reads CASSFRDITTEAFF. The CDR3 DNA is TGTGCCAGCAGCTTCCGGGACATAACCACTGAAGCTTTCTTT. The chain uses TRBV7-2 and TRBJ1-1, with a weak D call TRBD1 (6 bases). V was shortened by 3 bases and J by 4 bases, with 12 bases between the two germline ends. The germline V gene encodes CDR1 SGHTA and CDR2 FQGNSA. This CDR3 has 14 amino acids.